This TCR beta chain was documented in a study of T-cell reconstitution after alpha-beta-depleted transplantation in children. Points on this clonotype: The antigen is undetermined.

Trimming removed 5 bases at V and 2 bases at J, with 9 bases between. This CDR3 is 13 amino acids long. Points from the study as a whole: One year after transplant, T-cell counts and diversity came mostly from newly produced T cells. High day-60 TCRbeta diversity in some patients came from surviving recipient T cells and thymic progenitors. As was reported, about two months after transplant, alpha-beta T cells came from several hundred expanded graft clones.

Unique molecular identifiers were incorporated when the TCRbeta library was constructed. Each CDR3 protein is one row after TCRdb ran MiXCR on the PCR reads. The sample has 550,000 to 800,000 distinct CDR3 sequences, around 13% seen once. The chain links TRBV12-3 or TRBV12-4 to TRBJ2-5, with D unclear. The TCR was taken from a girl aged 2 to 10 with congenital amegakaryocytic thrombocytopenia, due to receive a stem cell transplant. The material was PBMCs, obtained before TCRalphabeta/CD19-depleted stem cell transplant. CDR3 loop: CASSPPAQETQYF. The DNA for the CDR3 is TGTGCCAGCAGTCCCCCAGCACAAGAGACCCAGTACTTC.